The 30 T cell receptor beta chains in this list originate from one sample, sequenced in a study of tumor-infiltrating lymphocytes in primary liver carcinoma. Co-extracted RNA and DNA came from around 20-30 mg of unsorted bulk tissue. A constant-region primer primed TCR beta cDNA synthesis from about 0.55 ug of total RNA. What produced the TCR beta libraries was three nested multiplex PCR rounds using slightly modified ARM-PCR. The first two PCR rounds used TRBV1-TRBV30 forward primers with a C-beta reverse primer, around 10 cycles each. TCRdb re-called the multiplex PCR reads through MiXCR, storing one row per CDR3 protein. Here the sample spans 45,000 to 55,000 distinct CDR3 sequences, less than 75% being singletons. The specimen sequenced was liver tumor tissue from sampling region 5. As to subset: tumor region T5, tumor centre. The receptors derive from a man aged 35 to 55 with primary liver carcinoma and hepatitis B virus infection.

CDR3 loop: CSARDSTGIEQYF. For the CDR3, the DNA is TGCAGTGCTAGAGATTCCACCGGGATCGAGCAGTACTTC. The chain has TRBV20-1 and TRBJ2-7; the D gene is possibly TRBD2 (5 bases). Germline V gives CDR1 DFQATT, CDR2 SNEGSKA (reference sequence). This CDR3 is 13 amino acids long. The V and J ends lost 0 bases and 6 bases respectively, with 12 bases between them.

The V and J genes are TRBV6-5 and TRBJ2-1; tentative D call: TRBD2 (5 bases). The CDR3 totals 16 residues. Germline CDR1 is MNHEY and CDR2 is SVGAGI. The V and J ends lost 6 bases and 4 bases respectively, with 19 bases between them. CDR3 DNA sequence: TGTGCCAGCAGGCCCACAGTACTAGGGTTGTACAATGAGCAGTTCTTC. Translation: CASRPTVLGLYNEQFF.

Worth noting for this clonotype: Just one base apart from a much larger clone, this may be a read error. Because it lacks the conserved phenylalanine or tryptophan at the end, this CDR3 is likely a read error. The chain links TRBV28 to TRBJ2-7, with D perhaps TRBD1 (6 bases). There are 14 residues in the CDR3. The V and J ends lost 6 bases and 4 bases respectively, with 16 bases between them. Germline V CDR1 and CDR2: MDHEN, SYDVKM. CDR3 DNA: TGTGCCAGCAGCCCGGACAGCGAAGGATACGAGCAGTACCTC. It yields the protein CASSPDSEGYEQYL.

This clonotype was seen only once. At one of its ends the junction is not consistent with the germline gene, which may arise from a read error. V and J are TRBV11-3 and TRBJ2-2; 7 bases map to TRBD1. Germline V gives CDR1 SGHNT, CDR2 YENEEA. The CDR3 extends over 15 amino acids. Here the CDR3 reads CASILGQVDTEELFF. CDR3 in DNA: TGTGCCAGCATCTTAGGACAGGTTGACACCGAGGAACTGTTTTTT.

Regarding this clonotype: The CDR3 carries no conserved terminal phenylalanine or tryptophan, so it likely arises from a read error. This chain links TRBV5-1 with TRBJ2-7, with TRBD2 identical over 12 bases. The J segment lost 3 bases and the V segment lost 4 bases, leaving 5 bases of the junction unmatched. The CDR3 runs 15 residues. Germline-derived CDR1 and CDR2 are SGHRS and YFSETQ. The CDR3 nucleotides are TGCGCCAGCAGCGAGACTAGCGGGGGCGTCTACGAGCAGTACCTC. Residues: CASSETSGGVYEQYL.

Notes on this clonotype: The conserved final phenylalanine or tryptophan is absent from the CDR3, which likely points to a read error. The DNA is omitted, as the CDR3 cannot be located on it reliably, and the CDR3 follows TCRdb's listing. This chain uses TRBV10-3 with TRBJ2-5; the table's D call, TRBD1, was not checked against the DNA. The CDR3 is made up of 14 amino acids, end residues included. Per the germline V gene, CDR1 is ENHRY and CDR2 is SYGVKD. This chain's CDR3 is CAISLGQYQETQYY.

This clonotype was detected ten times or more. This chain links TRBV10-2 with TRBJ2-7; TRBD2 might be the D (6 bases). The CDR3 is made up of 16 amino acids. Per the germline V gene, CDR1 is WSHSY and CDR2 is SAAADI. Trimming left V 0 bases short and J 2 bases short, with 14 bases between. In DNA, the CDR3 is TGCGCCAGCAGTGAGTCGGTGCCGGGACTCGCCTACGAGCAGTACTTC. Its translation: CASSESVPGLAYEQYF.

Ten or more counts support this clonotype. V gene TRBV21-1 combines with J gene TRBJ2-1; the table names TRBD1, a call not compared with the DNA. TRBV21-1 is a pseudogene locus. This CDR3 is 13 amino acids long. CDR3 sequence reads: CASITPRGNEQFF. In DNA form, the CDR3 reads TGTGCCAGCATTACCCCGAGGGGGAATGAGCAGTTCTTC.

A note on this clonotype: Just one base apart from a much larger clone, this may be a read error. J is TRBJ1-1 and V is TRBV28; D possibly corresponds to TRBD1 (5 bases). CDR1 is MDHEN and CDR2 is SYDVKM in the germline V gene. The CDR3 runs to 14 residues. The DNA for the CDR3 is TGTGACAGCAGACCCGGGACGGTGAACACTGAAGCTTTCTTT. Translated, it gives CDSRPGTVNTEAFF.

A few counts support this clonotype. This sequence joins TRBV9 and TRBJ2-6; 7 nucleotides match TRBD1. In germline, CDR1 is SGDLS, CDR2 YYNGEE. The trim removed 3 bases at V and 0 bases at J, leaving 6 bases unmatched. This CDR3 region has 17 residues. CDR3 sequence (DNA): TGTGCCAGCAGCGCCGGGACAGAAAGCTCTGGGGCCAACGTCCTGACTTTC. Translation gives CASSAGTESSGANVLTF. Complete variable domain (other parts from reference TRBV9 and TRBJ2-6): DSGVTQTPKHLITATGQRVTLRCSPRSGDLSVYWYQQSLDQGLQFLIQYYNGEERAKGNILERFSAQQFPDLHSELNLSSLELGDSALYFCASSAGTESSGANVLTFGAGSRLTVL.

As regards this clonotype: Sequence at one end of the junction differs from germline and may be a read error. The chain has TRBV11-2 and TRBJ2-5; D might be TRBD1 (5 bases). This CDR3 is built from 14 residues. Germline V gene sequence: CDR1 SGHAT, CDR2 FQNNGV. The CDR3 loop is CASGLERGTETQYF. CDR3 sequence (DNA): TGTGCCAGCGGCTTAGAAAGGGGCACTGAGACTCAGTACTTC.

This clonotype was found many times. This chain connects TRBV29-1 to TRBJ1-2; D gene uncertain. Per the germline V gene, CDR1 is SQVTM and CDR2 is ANQGSEA. The CDR3 is 12 residues long. Trimming took off 3 bases at V and 8 bases at J, with 13 bases between the two ends. This CDR3 reads CSVDSGMEGYTF. The DNA of the CDR3 is TGCAGCGTTGATTCGGGGATGGAAGGCTACACCTTC.

A note on this clonotype: The junction does not match germline at one end; this may be a read error. The chain joins TRBV11-3 to TRBJ2-1; TRBD2 matches at 11 bases. CDR1 is SGHNT and CDR2 is YENEEA in the germline V gene. This CDR3 is 18 amino acids long. The CDR3 protein is CASSLRGPGLAVSDEQSF. The CDR3 DNA reads TGTGCCAGCAGCTTAAGGGGACCGGGACTAGCGGTATCAGATGAGCAGTCCTTC.

This clonotype has ten or more counts. J is TRBJ2-2 and V is TRBV6-5, with 11 bases fitting TRBD2. V gave up 5 bases and J gave up 5 bases; unmatched junction bases: 16. CDR1 is MNHEY, CDR2 SVGAGI, per germline. The CDR3 has 19 residues. CDR3 region: CASSPGPPRVAGGTGELFF. The CDR3, as DNA: TGTGCCAGCAGTCCGGGGCCGCCGAGGGTAGCGGGAGGGACCGGGGAGCTGTTTTTT.

This chain uses TRBV12-3 or TRBV12-4 with TRBJ2-3, with no clear D. The germline V and J ends were trimmed by 3 bases and 2 bases, with 12 bases remaining between them. The CDR3 extends over 15 amino acids. In DNA form, the CDR3 reads TGTGCCAGCAGTTTTGTGGATGCCCACACAGATACGCAGTATTTT. Protein product: CASSFVDAHTDTQYF.

Note on this clonotype: At one end, the junction sequence differs from germline, possibly due to a read error. The CDR3: CVSRQSMNTESFF. CDR3 coding DNA: TGTGTCAGCAGGCAGAGCATGAACACTGAATCTTTCTTT. The V call is TRBV6-6, the J call TRBJ1-1; D ambiguous. The germline V gene has CDR1 MNHNY and CDR2 SVGAGI (reference sequence). This CDR3 region has 13 residues.

Within the sample, this clonotype is medium-sized (0.01 to 0.1%). The V and J genes are TRBV11-2 and TRBJ2-7; 7 bases are shared with TRBD1. V shed 4 bases, J shed 5 bases, and the junction held 5 bases outside the gene matches. CDR1 is SGHAT and CDR2 is FQNNGV in the germline V gene. The CDR3 loop spans 13 amino acids. CDR3 residues: CASSSAQGDEQYF. CDR3 bases: TGTGCCAGCAGCTCTGCCCAGGGGGACGAGCAGTACTTC.

This clonotype has a count of ten or more. The gene calls are TRBV6-5 and TRBJ1-2; D unresolved. From germline, CDR1 is MNHEY and CDR2 SVGAGI. Trimming cost V 2 bases and J 4 bases, with 5 bases left between them. There are 12 residues in the CDR3. The CDR3 nucleotides are TGTGCCAGCAGTTACCGGGGCTATGGCTACACCTTC. Residues: CASSYRGYGYTF.

This clonotype showed up just once. The junction shows a germline mismatch at one end, possibly a read error. The chain joins TRBV11-3 to TRBJ2-3; D is possibly TRBD2 (7 bases). This CDR3 is built from 14 residues. The V gene's germline CDR1 is SGHNT and CDR2 YENEEA. Here the CDR3 reads CASNPSGGTGTQYF. CDR3 coding DNA: TGTGCCAGCAACCCATCGGGGGGCACAGGTACGCAGTACTTT.

This clonotype showed up just a few times. One end of the junction does not line up with germline, which may come from a read error. For the CDR3, the DNA is TGTGTCAGCAGTTCAGCCGGGACAGCCTCTGGAAACACCATATATTTT. It specifies CVSSSAGTASGNTIYF. V is TRBV28 and J is TRBJ1-3; 7 nucleotides agree with TRBD1. The CDR3 consists of 16 residues. CDR1 MDHEN and CDR2 SYDVKM come from the germline V gene.

This clonotype was picked up a small number of times. A much larger clone differs from this one at a single base, so this may be a read error. The V and J genes are TRBV12-3 or TRBV12-4 and TRBJ2-7; 9 positions match TRBD2. The CDR3 has 13 residues. Trimming removed 10 bases from V and 3 bases from J; junction bases left unmatched: 7. The CDR3 here is CANRQAGGYEQYF. CDR3 coding DNA: TGTGCCAACAGGCAAGCGGGAGGCTACGAGCAGTACTTC.

This clonotype was picked up a small number of times. The J gene is TRBJ2-7, the V gene TRBV2, with D hard to call. In germline, CDR1 is SNHLY, CDR2 FYNNEI. This CDR3 has 13 amino acids. The germline V and J ends were trimmed by 9 bases and 5 bases, with 17 bases remaining between them. The DNA for the CDR3 is TGTGCCAGTACCCCAGTGTCCGGCGACGAGCAGTACTTC. This gives the protein CASTPVSGDEQYF.

This clonotype was counted once. Since no conserved phenylalanine or tryptophan closes the CDR3, a read error is the likely cause. V usage is TRBV7-9 and J usage is TRBJ2-3, with D unclear. The length of the CDR3 is 15 residues. From germline, CDR1 is SEHNR and CDR2 FQNEAQ (reference sequence). As DNA, the CDR3 is TGTGCCAGCAGCTTAGCCGGCGGTAGCACAGATATGCAGTATTAT. The encoded protein is CASSLAGGSTDMQYY.

This clonotype was seen once. The junction departs from germline at one end; a sequencing error may be responsible. The chain links TRBV11-2 to TRBJ2-2, with D tentatively TRBD1 (6 bases). Germline V lookup: CDR1 SGHAT, CDR2 FQNNGV. This CDR3 spans 17 amino acids. Here the CDR3 reads CASSFDRDKVSTGELFF. CDR3 sequence (DNA): TGTGCCAGCAGCTTTGATCGGGACAAGGTCAGCACCGGGGAACTGTTTTTT.

A word on this clonotype: It may be a read error: a sequence one base away is much more abundant. The chain uses TRBV24-1 and TRBJ2-3; 9 positions agree with TRBD1. There are 17 residues in the CDR3. CDR1 is KGHDR, CDR2 SFDVKD, per germline. CDR3: CATCDRPGTGSADTQYF. The DNA for the CDR3 is TGTGCCACCTGTGATCGTCCCGGGACAGGGTCGGCAGATACGCAGTATTTT.

Concerning this clonotype itself: One junction end does not reproduce the germline sequence, and a read error may be involved. The rearrangement uses TRBV29-1 and TRBJ2-3; TRBD1 is a possible D gene (7 bases). The CDR3 totals 15 residues. The germline V gene has CDR1 SQVTM and CDR2 ANQGSEA. In DNA, the CDR3 is TGCAGTGTTGAGCCCGCAGGGGGGCACACAGATACGCAGTATTTT. It encodes CSVEPAGGHTDTQYF.

Turning to this clonotype: An end of the junction does not agree with germline; a read error may underlie this. The chain links TRBV6-5 to TRBJ2-2; TRBD2 might be the D (5 bases). Germline V CDR1 and CDR2: MNHEY, SVGAGI. The CDR3 sequence is 15 residues long. In DNA, the CDR3 is TGTGCCAGCAGTTACGCAGTGGACGGCACCGGGGAGCTCGTTTTC. This gives the protein CASSYAVDGTGELVF.

J is TRBJ1-1 and V is TRBV10-3; D is unclear. Trimming removed 3 bases at V and 3 bases at J, with 8 bases between. Germline loops: CDR1 ENHRY, CDR2 SYGVKD. CDR3 size: 13 residues. CDR3: CAISERPDTEAFF. CDR3 coding DNA: TGTGCCATCAGTGAACGACCCGACACTGAAGCTTTCTTT.

As concerns this clonotype: A single base separates this from a much larger clone, so it may be a read error. The J gene is TRBJ2-3, the V gene TRBV28, with D possibly TRBD2 on 6 matching bases. CDR3 length: 14 amino acids. With 7 bases removed from V and 4 bases from J, the gap between germline ends came to 15 bases. In germline, CDR1 is MDHEN, CDR2 SYDVKM. The CDR3 reads CASTGSRTADTQYF. The CDR3, as DNA: TGTGCCAGCACCGGGAGCAGGACGGCAGATACGCAGTATTTT.

The chain joins TRBV6-5 to TRBJ2-1; a possible D gene is TRBD1 (6 bases). Trimming cost V 6 bases and J 9 bases, with 30 bases left between them. The CDR3 covers 18 residues. Germline V gives CDR1 MNHEY, CDR2 SVGAGI. DNA for the CDR3: TGTGCCAGCAGGTCCCGTACATATGGTGGGGGCCCGGCCGGTGAGCAGTTCTTC. This encodes CASRSRTYGGGPAGEQFF.